The 32 T cell receptor beta chains listed next were all sequenced from one sample in a study of cytomegalovirus exposure and HLA in healthy donors. Primers: 60 Vbeta forward and 13 Jbeta reverse. Profiling relied on immunoSEQ multiplex PCR, and the TCRdb table lists in-frame clones only, not all of them. The sample lists approximately 190,000 clones, 84% seen once, with about 2.4% in the top ten. Sequencing input: PBMCs. The receptors derive from a woman aged 45-65 years in good health and CMV-seropositive.

The genes are TRBV2 and TRBJ1-2; no clear D. Trimming left V 6 bases short and J 4 bases short, with 15 bases between. CDR1 is SNHLY, CDR2 FYNNEI, per germline. This CDR3 comprises 14 residues. CDR3 in DNA: TGTGCCAGCAGCTTACCACCGGGAGGCTATGGCTACACCTTC. It yields the protein CASSLPPGGYGYTF.

CDR3 region: CASSQAFLSGGRSYTF. The CDR3 DNA reads TGTGCCAGCAGCCAAGCGTTTCTTTCAGGGGGCCGAAGCTACACCTTC. The chain employs TRBV28 and TRBJ1-2; 8 bases map to TRBD1. Trimming took 6 bases from V and 9 from J; bases not matched to a gene: 18. Germline V gives CDR1 MDHEN, CDR2 SYDVKM. CDR3 size: 16 residues.

This chain links TRBV9 with TRBJ2-2, with D perhaps TRBD2 (6 bases). Germline V lookup: CDR1 SGDLS, CDR2 YYNGEE. The CDR3 totals 15 residues. V lost 2 bases and J lost 6, with 14 bases in between. In nucleotides, the CDR3 is TGTGCCAGCAGCGTCGCCGGGCGGAGGGCCGGGGAGCTGTTTTTT. Translated, it gives CASSVAGRRAGELFF.

V gene TRBV19 combines with J gene TRBJ1-5; D may be TRBD1 (5 bases). The V gene lost 4 bases and the J gene lost 4 bases, with 20 bases spanning the gap. The germline CDR1 and CDR2 sequences are LNHDA and SQIVND (reference sequence). The CDR3 has 17 residues. The CDR3 nucleotides read TGTGCCAGTAGTAGACTTCAACCGGGAGGACAAAATCAGCCCCAGCATTTT. It yields the protein CASSRLQPGGQNQPQHF.

The chain employs TRBV5-4 and TRBJ2-1; 8 nucleotides line up with TRBD2. The J segment lost 5 bases and the V segment lost 5 bases, leaving 6 bases of the junction unmatched. Germline CDR1 SGHNT, CDR2 YYREEE (reference sequence). This CDR3 has 14 amino acids. The CDR3 region is CASRSGLDDNEQFF. Here the CDR3 DNA reads TGTGCCAGCAGGTCGGGACTAGATGACAATGAGCAGTTCTTC.

V gene TRBV15 combines with J gene TRBJ2-3; 7 bases align to TRBD2. The CDR3 has 15 amino acids. With V trimmed by 0 bases and J by 2 bases, 2 bases remained unmatched. Germline V gene data show CDR1 as LNHNV and CDR2 as YYDKDF (reference sequence). The DNA of the CDR3 is TGTGCCACCAGCAGAGATCTAGCGGACACAGATACGCAGTATTTT. It is translated as CATSRDLADTDTQYF. The full variable domain, rest sourced from reference TRBV15 and TRBJ2-3, is DAMVIQNPRYQVTQFGKPVTLSCSQTLNHNVMYWYQQKSSQAPKLLFHYYDKDFNNEADTPDNFQSRRPNTSFCFLDIRSPGLGDTAMYLCATSRDLADTDTQYFGPGTRLTVL.

The table lists this clone with a few counts. V is TRBV6-1 and J is TRBJ1-1; D is perhaps TRBD1 (5 bases). The CDR3 is 14 amino acids. The V gene's germline CDR1 is MNHNS and CDR2 SASEGT. V was trimmed by 4 bases and J by 2 bases, leaving 11 bases between them. CDR3 sequence: CASSALTDNTEAFF. The DNA of the CDR3 is TGTGCCAGCAGTGCCCTGACAGACAACACTGAAGCTTTCTTT.

The chain has TRBV28 and TRBJ1-4; D unclear. Trimming took off 3 bases at V and 1 base at J, with 12 bases between the two ends. Germline V gives CDR1 MDHEN, CDR2 SYDVKM. The CDR3 extends over 16 amino acids. The CDR3 region has the DNA TGTGCCAGCAGTTTTTCCGGGTTAGGAACTAATGAAAAACTGTTTTTT. It translates to CASSFSGLGTNEKLFF. The whole variable domain, filled in from reference TRBV28 and TRBJ1-4, reads DVKVTQSSRYLVKRTGEKVFLECVQDMDHENMFWYRQDPGLGLRLIYFSYDVKMKEKGDIPEGYSVSREKKERFSLILESASTNQTSMYLCASSFSGLGTNEKLFFGSGTQLSVL.

V is TRBV5-8 and J is TRBJ1-1; D is unclear. CDR1 is SGHTS and CDR2 is YDEGEE in the germline V gene. V shed 0 bases and J shed 4 bases, with 13 bases lying between them. CDR3 length: 15 residues. The CDR3 loop is CASSLEVRGGTEAFF. CDR3 sequence (DNA): TGTGCCAGCAGCTTGGAGGTCCGCGGTGGCACTGAAGCTTTCTTT.

This clone was observed a few times. The J gene is TRBJ1-5, the V gene TRBV7-2, with 9 bases lining up with TRBD1. Germline CDR1 and CDR2: SGHTA and FQGNSA. The CDR3 sequence is 15 residues long. V dropped 3 bases and J dropped 4; count of bases not matched to a gene: 4. Here the CDR3 reads CASSLGDRENQPQHF. In DNA, the CDR3 is TGTGCCAGCAGCTTGGGGGACAGGGAGAATCAGCCCCAGCATTTT.

This chain connects TRBV2 to TRBJ2-5, with D hard to call. Germline-derived CDR1 and CDR2 are SNHLY and FYNNEI. CDR3 length equals 15 residues. V was pared by 4 bases and J by 1 base, with 13 bases between. The CDR3 sequence is CASSADTLTQETQYF. Here the CDR3 DNA reads TGTGCCAGCAGTGCCGACACCTTAACCCAAGAGACCCAGTACTTC.

J is TRBJ1-1 and V is TRBV18; D is unresolved. CDR1 is KGHSH and CDR2 is LQKENI in the germline V gene. This CDR3 comprises 13 residues. Trimming pared 5 bases from V and 1 base from J, leaving 8 bases between. This CDR3 reads CASSSRGNTEAFF. The DNA for the CDR3 is TGTGCCAGCTCATCCCGGGGGAACACTGAAGCTTTCTTT.

The gene calls are TRBV7-2 and TRBJ2-3; TRBD2 aligns across 11 bases. This CDR3 region has 19 residues. CDR1 and CDR2 (germline): SGHTA, FQGNSA. V shed 5 bases and J 1 base; nucleotides not matched to a gene: 14. CDR3 protein: CASSPRPGLAARGTDTQYF. DNA of the CDR3: TGTGCCAGCAGCCCTCGACCGGGACTAGCGGCTAGGGGCACAGATACGCAGTATTTT.

V is TRBV4-1 and J is TRBJ2-2; no clear D. CDR1 MGHRA and CDR2 YSYEKL come from the germline V gene. The ends were cut back, 4 bases at V and 8 bases at J, with 20 bases in the middle. The CDR3 length is 16 residues. In DNA, the CDR3 is TGCGCCAGCAGCCTTAGTAGAGGCAACAAGGTTGGGGAGCTGTTTTTT. Residues: CASSLSRGNKVGELFF.

This clone was seen ten or more times. The chain has TRBV4-1 and TRBJ2-7; TRBD1 matches 8 bases. Trimming removed 9 bases from V and 0 bases from J; junction bases left unmatched: 7. CDR3 size: 14 residues. From germline, CDR1 is MGHRA and CDR2 YSYEKL. In DNA, the CDR3 is TGCGCCAGTTCAGGACAGGGAGACTCCTACGAGCAGTACTTC. Translating it yields CASSGQGDSYEQYF.

The chain employs TRBV6-6 and TRBJ2-5, with TRBD2 identical over 9 bases. The J call may not be correct, given that the DNA end is closer to TRBJ2-7. The V gene's germline CDR1 is MNHNY and CDR2 SVGAGI (reference sequence). The CDR3 has 15 amino acids. This chain's CDR3 is CASSRSGGTSYEQYF. The CDR3 nucleotides are TGTGCCAGCAGTCGAAGCGGGGGGACCTCCTACGAGCAGTACTTC.

This CDR3 reads CAISGRTDEQFF. In DNA, the CDR3 is TGTGCCATCAGTGGGCGGACTGATGAGCAGTTCTTC. This chain joins TRBV10-3 and TRBJ2-1, with D tentatively TRBD2 (5 bases). The CDR3 is made up of 12 amino acids. Trimming pared 4 bases from V and 8 bases from J, leaving 9 bases between. Germline V CDR1 and CDR2: ENHRY, SYGVKD.

V usage is TRBV7-9 and J usage is TRBJ2-1, with TRBD2 as a possible D gene (7 bases). The CDR3 loop spans 17 amino acids. V was trimmed by 7 bases and J by 0 bases, leaving 19 bases between them. Germline V gene lookup returns CDR1 SEHNR and CDR2 FQNEAQ (reference sequence). DNA of the CDR3: TGTGCCAGCATTTGGGGGGGCCTCCTCTCCTCCTACAATGAGCAGTTCTTC. This translates into CASIWGGLLSSYNEQFF.

The rearrangement links TRBV19 to TRBJ1-5; D not resolved. Trimming removed 0 bases from V and 7 bases from J, with 16 bases in between. CDR1 is LNHDA and CDR2 is SQIVND in the germline V gene (reference sequence). The CDR3 totals 16 residues. The CDR3 region has the DNA TGTGCCAGTAGTATAGAACCGGGAACCAACAACCAGCCCCAGCATTTT. This translates into CASSIEPGTNNQPQHF.

This clone appeared a few times. Here the CDR3 DNA reads TGTGCCAGCAGCCAAGGGACAAGTAACACCGGGGAGCTGTTTTTT. Translating it yields CASSQGTSNTGELFF. The chain recombines TRBV4-2 with TRBJ2-2, with D possibly matching TRBD1 (5 bases). Looked up from germline, CDR1 is LGHNA and CDR2 is YNFKEQ. V was shortened by 1 base and J by 2 bases, with 8 bases between the two germline ends. The CDR3 is 15 residues long.

V and J are TRBV18 and TRBJ2-7; 7 bases fit TRBD2. CDR1 and CDR2 (germline): KGHSH, LQKENI. J lost 0 bases, V lost 6 bases, and 8 bases had no gene match. The CDR3 length is 15 residues. CDR3 bases: TGTGCCAGCTCTCGGGAGGCTTCGAGCTCCTACGAGCAGTACTTC. Amino acid sequence: CASSREASSSYEQYF.

The chain carries TRBV19 and TRBJ1-2; D remains unclear. The germline V and J ends were trimmed by 3 bases and 0 bases, with 8 bases remaining between them. Germline V gene data show CDR1 as LNHDA and CDR2 as SQIVND (reference sequence). CDR3 length: 14 residues. CDR3 sequence reads: CASSILQANYGYTF. As DNA, the CDR3 is TGTGCCAGTAGTATTCTCCAGGCTAACTATGGCTACACCTTC. Drawing the rest from reference TRBV19 and TRBJ1-2, the complete variable domain is DGGITQSPKYLFRKEGQNVTLSCEQNLNHDAMYWYRQDPGQGLRLIYYSQIVNDFQKGDIAEGYSVSREKKESFPLTVTSAQKNPTAFYLCASSILQANYGYTFGSGTRLTVV.

The rearrangement links TRBV4-1 to TRBJ2-5; 14 bases are a match to TRBD2. Near its end, the DNA agrees better with TRBJ2-7, so the J call may be wrong. The CDR3 is made up of 16 amino acids. Germline-derived CDR1 and CDR2 are MGHRA and YSYEKL. This CDR3 reads CASSQGLAGVSYEQYF. The CDR3 region has the DNA TGCGCCAGCAGCCAGGGACTAGCGGGGGTCTCCTACGAGCAGTACTTC.

The chain uses TRBV27 and TRBJ2-3; possible D gene TRBD2, 5 bases. Trimming shortened V by 7 bases and J by 3 bases, and 8 bases separated the two germline ends. In germline, CDR1 is MNHEY, CDR2 SMNVEV (reference sequence). The CDR3 has 12 amino acids. CDR3 in DNA: TGTGCCAGCAAGGGAGTTACAGATACGCAGTATTTT. Residues: CASKGVTDTQYF.

The rearrangement links TRBV7-2 to TRBJ1-4; TRBD1 agrees at 10 bases. V trimming: 5 bases; J trimming: 4 bases; junction bases outside the gene matches: 10. This CDR3 region has 17 residues. In germline, CDR1 is SGHTA, CDR2 FQGNSA. The CDR3 nucleotides are TGTGCCAGCAGCCCCCGGGACAGGGGTTTGAGTAATGAAAAACTGTTTTTT. Residues: CASSPRDRGLSNEKLFF.

The CDR3 protein is CASSPGQGSSTGELFF. CDR3 in DNA: TGTGCCAGCAGCCCCGGACAGGGGAGTTCTACCGGGGAGCTGTTTTTT. J is TRBJ2-2 and V is TRBV5-6; 9 bases align to TRBD1. This CDR3 comprises 16 residues. The junction had 9 bases not matched to a gene; V was cut back by 4 bases and J by 5 bases. Germline assignment: CDR1 SGHDT and CDR2 YYEEEE.

This clone was seen only a few times. The chain has TRBV4-1 and TRBJ2-2, with 11 nucleotides matching TRBD2. The CDR3 covers 18 residues. V lost 0 bases and J lost 3; bases outside the gene matches: 6. CDR1 and CDR2 (germline): MGHRA, YSYEKL. The chain's CDR3 is CASSQDSFSGGDTGELFF. The CDR3 coding sequence is TGCGCCAGCAGCCAAGATAGCTTTAGCGGGGGGGACACCGGGGAGCTGTTTTTT.

In its sample, this clone was seen a few times. J is TRBJ1-1 and V is TRBV4-1; D is ambiguous. Germline assignment: CDR1 MGHRA and CDR2 YSYEKL. The CDR3 covers 15 residues. V was cut by 0 bases and J by 1 base, with 9 bases left in between. Written as DNA, the CDR3 is TGCGCCAGCAGCCAAGACGGAGCCGGGAACACTGAAGCTTTCTTT. Translation gives CASSQDGAGNTEAFF.

This chain uses TRBV19 with TRBJ2-7, with 7 bases aligning to TRBD1. This CDR3 region has 17 residues. Germline V CDR1 and CDR2: LNHDA, SQIVND (reference sequence). V trimming: 5 bases; J trimming: 4 bases; junction bases outside the gene matches: 17. This CDR3 is CASSARETGPGLYEQYF. The CDR3 DNA follows: TGTGCCAGTAGTGCGCGCGAGACAGGGCCAGGTCTATACGAGCAGTACTTC.

This clone was counted only a few times. This CDR3 is CASSFPQQGQFGMNTEAFF. The CDR3, as DNA: TGCGCCAGCAGCTTTCCCCAACAGGGTCAGTTTGGAATGAACACTGAAGCTTTCTTT. The chain joins TRBV5-1 to TRBJ1-1; the D gene is possibly TRBD1 (6 bases). From germline, CDR1 is SGHRS and CDR2 YFSETQ. The CDR3 is made up of 19 amino acids. Deletions cut 2 bases from V and 0 bases from J, with 23 bases between.

The chain joins TRBV30 to TRBJ1-2, with 10 nucleotides matching TRBD1. Germline values: CDR1 GTSNPN, CDR2 SVGIG (reference sequence). J was trimmed by 5 bases and V by 3 bases; bases with no gene match: 6. The CDR3 sequence is 14 residues long. CDR3 protein: CAWSRTGGGYGYTF. The CDR3 nucleotides read TGTGCCTGGAGCCGGACAGGGGGTGGGTATGGCTACACCTTC.

CDR3 DNA: TGCGCCAGCAGCGAAGCCCCGGGACTTACCTCCTACGAGCAGTACTTC. Residues: CASSEAPGLTSYEQYF. The V and J genes are TRBV5-1 and TRBJ2-7; D is perhaps TRBD2 (6 bases). V was shortened by 4 bases and J by 0 bases, with 17 bases between the two germline ends. The CDR3 extends over 16 amino acids. Germline CDR1 and CDR2: SGHRS and YFSETQ.